This entry lists 5 T cell receptor beta chains sequenced from one sample in a study of cytomegalovirus exposure and HLA in healthy donors. Both 60 Vbeta primers and 13 Jbeta primers went into the PCR. Measured with immunoSEQ multiplex PCR; TCRdb has only the in-frame clones, and not every one. The sample lists about 180,000 clones, 65% to 85% seen once, with 1.1% to 1.5% in the top ten. What was sequenced was PBMCs. These receptors were obtained from a girl aged 10-17 years in good health and CMV-seropositive.

V is TRBV27 and J is TRBJ1-4; the D gene is possibly TRBD1 (6 bases). This CDR3 contains 15 residues. V was cut by 5 bases and J by 3 bases, with 13 bases left in between. Per the germline V gene, CDR1 is MNHEY and CDR2 is SMNVEV (reference sequence). For the CDR3, the DNA is TGTGCCAGCAGTCCCTGGGGGCGGGCTAATGAAAAACTGTTTTTT. This codes for CASSPWGRANEKLFF.

This chain uses TRBV29-1 with TRBJ1-1, with D tentatively TRBD1 (6 bases). This CDR3 contains 13 residues. V was clipped by 8 bases and J by 4 bases, with 17 bases between them. Germline V gene sequence: CDR1 SQVTM, CDR2 ANQGSEA. CDR3 sequence reads: CSIKQGPGTEAFF. CDR3 sequence (DNA): TGCAGCATAAAACAGGGTCCGGGCACTGAAGCTTTCTTT.

This chain links TRBV25-1 with TRBJ2-5; 7 bases align to TRBD1. Trimming took 4 bases from V and 0 from J; bases not matched to a gene: 11. CDR3 length equals 17 residues. In germline, CDR1 is MGHDK, CDR2 SYGVNS. CDR3 coding DNA: TGTGCCAGCAGTGTATTATCCGGGACAGCGTACCAAGAGACCCAGTACTTC. Protein product: CASSVLSGTAYQETQYF.

The gene calls are TRBV5-5 and TRBJ2-7, with 9 bases that match TRBD1. This CDR3 contains 14 residues. V lost 4 bases, J lost 3 bases, and 5 bases stayed unmatched. CDR1 is SGHKS, CDR2 YYEKEE, per germline (reference sequence). The CDR3: CASSTPTGGYEQYF. Written as DNA, the CDR3 is TGTGCCAGCAGCACACCGACAGGGGGCTACGAGCAGTACTTC. Looking up the rest from reference TRBV5-5 and TRBJ2-7 gives the full variable domain: DAGVTQSPTHLIKTRGQQVTLRCSPISGHKSVSWYQQVLGQGPQFIFQYYEKEERGRGNFPDRFSARQFPNYSSELNVNALLLGDSALYLCASSTPTGGYEQYFGPGTRLTVT.

About this clone itself: The junction departs from germline at one end; a sequencing error may be responsible. V gene TRBV13 combines with J gene TRBJ1-1; 10 bases agree with TRBD1. This CDR3 has 14 amino acids. Germline assignment: CDR1 PRHDT and CDR2 FYEKMQ (reference sequence). The CDR3 coding sequence is TGTGCCAGCAGCCTAGGACAGGGGGGAGCTGAAGCTTTCTTT. Translating gives CASSLGQGGAEAFF. Based on the CDR3 plus reference TRBV13 and TRBJ1-1, the full variable domain is AAGVIQSPRHLIKEKRETATLKCYPIPRHDTVYWYQQGPGQDPQFLISFYEKMQSDKGSIPDRFSAQQFSDYHSELNMSSLELGDSALYFCASSLGQGGAEAFFGQGTRLTVV.